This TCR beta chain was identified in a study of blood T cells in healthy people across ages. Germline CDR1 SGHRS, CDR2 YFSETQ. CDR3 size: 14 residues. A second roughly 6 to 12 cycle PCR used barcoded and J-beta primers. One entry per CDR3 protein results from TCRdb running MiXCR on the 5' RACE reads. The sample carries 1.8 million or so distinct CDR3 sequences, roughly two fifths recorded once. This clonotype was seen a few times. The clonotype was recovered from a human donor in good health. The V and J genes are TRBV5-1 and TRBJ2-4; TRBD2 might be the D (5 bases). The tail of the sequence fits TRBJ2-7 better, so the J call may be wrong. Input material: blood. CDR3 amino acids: CASTQGSVSYEQYF. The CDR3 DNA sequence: TGCGCCAGCACGCAAGGTAGCGTCTCCTACGAGCAGTACTTC.